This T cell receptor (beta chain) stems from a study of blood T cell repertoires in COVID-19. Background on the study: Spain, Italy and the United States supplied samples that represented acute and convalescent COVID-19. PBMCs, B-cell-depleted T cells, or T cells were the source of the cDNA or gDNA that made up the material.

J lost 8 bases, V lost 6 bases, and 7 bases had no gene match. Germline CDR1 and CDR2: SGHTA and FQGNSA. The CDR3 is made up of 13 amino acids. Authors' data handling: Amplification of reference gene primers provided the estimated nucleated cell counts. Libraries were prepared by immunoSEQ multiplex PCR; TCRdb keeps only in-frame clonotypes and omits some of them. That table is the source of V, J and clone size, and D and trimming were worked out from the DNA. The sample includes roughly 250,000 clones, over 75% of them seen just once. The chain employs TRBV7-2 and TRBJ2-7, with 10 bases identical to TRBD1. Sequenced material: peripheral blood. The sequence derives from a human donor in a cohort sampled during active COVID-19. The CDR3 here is CASSYRQGAKQYF. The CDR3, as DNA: TGTGCCAGCAGTTATCGACAGGGGGCGAAGCAGTACTTC.